This TCR beta chain was obtained from a study of PD-1 blockade in mismatch repair-deficient tumors. Overall study: All were previously treated, progressing patients with about a dozen mismatch repair-deficient cancer types.

Profiling relied on immunoSEQ multiplex PCR, and the TCRdb table lists in-frame clones only, not all of them. The profile shows roughly 50,000 clones, roughly 75% of them singletons. As to this clone: Its target is not known.

Regarding the study as a whole: Rapid post-treatment expansion, then contraction, generally preceding radiologic response, marked tumor-resident clones.

PCR or immunohistochemistry showed mismatch repair deficiency in every enrolled patient. The TCR-sequenced patients were a few responders to pembrolizumab. This sequence originates from an adult with mismatch repair-deficient cancer. The sequencing here drew on peripheral blood, taken 4 weeks after starting pembrolizumab.

The CDR3 protein is CASRRTTDTQYF. The CDR3 bases are TGTGCCAGCAGGAGAACCACAGATACGCAGTATTTT. This chain links TRBV2 with TRBJ2-3; D call uncertain. Germline V gene lookup returns CDR1 SNHLY and CDR2 FYNNEI. Deletions cut 6 bases from V and 2 bases from J, with 6 bases between. The CDR3 spans 12 residues.